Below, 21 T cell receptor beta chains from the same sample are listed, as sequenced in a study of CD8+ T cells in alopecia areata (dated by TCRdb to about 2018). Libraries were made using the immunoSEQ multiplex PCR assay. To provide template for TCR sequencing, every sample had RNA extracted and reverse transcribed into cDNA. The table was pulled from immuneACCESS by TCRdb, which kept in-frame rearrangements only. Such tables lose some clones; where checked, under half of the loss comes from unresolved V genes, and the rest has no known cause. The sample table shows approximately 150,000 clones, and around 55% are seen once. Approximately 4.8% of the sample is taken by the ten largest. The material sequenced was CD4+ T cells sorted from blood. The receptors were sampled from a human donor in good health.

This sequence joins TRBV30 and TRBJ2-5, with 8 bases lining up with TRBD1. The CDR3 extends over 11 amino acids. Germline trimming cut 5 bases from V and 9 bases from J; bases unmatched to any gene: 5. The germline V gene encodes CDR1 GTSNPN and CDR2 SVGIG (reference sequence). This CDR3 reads CAWSPGGPQYF. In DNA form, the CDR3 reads TGTGCCTGGTCCCCAGGGGGCCCCCAGTACTTC.

The CDR3 spells CSVYIDRLNTEAFF. The CDR3, as DNA: TGCAGCGTCTACATTGACAGGTTGAACACTGAAGCTTTCTTT. The genes are TRBV29-1 and TRBJ1-1, with D perhaps matching TRBD1 (6 bases). This CDR3 region has 14 residues. Between the trimmed V and J ends, which lost 6 bases and 0 bases, there was a span of 14 bases. Germline CDR1 and CDR2: SQVTM and ANQGSEA.

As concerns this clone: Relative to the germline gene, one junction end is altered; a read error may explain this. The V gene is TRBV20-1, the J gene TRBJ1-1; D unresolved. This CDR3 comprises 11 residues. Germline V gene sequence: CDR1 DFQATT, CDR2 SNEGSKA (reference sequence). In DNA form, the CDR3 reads TGCAGTGCGAGAGGACGGACTGAAGCTTTCTTT. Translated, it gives CSARGRTEAFF.

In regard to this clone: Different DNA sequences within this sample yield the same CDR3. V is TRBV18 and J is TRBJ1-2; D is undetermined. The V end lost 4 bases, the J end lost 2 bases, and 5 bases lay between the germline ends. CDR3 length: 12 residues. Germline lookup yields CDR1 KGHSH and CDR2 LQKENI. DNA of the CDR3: TGTGCCAGCTCACAGCCAAACTATGGCTACACCTTC. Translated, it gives CASSQPNYGYTF.

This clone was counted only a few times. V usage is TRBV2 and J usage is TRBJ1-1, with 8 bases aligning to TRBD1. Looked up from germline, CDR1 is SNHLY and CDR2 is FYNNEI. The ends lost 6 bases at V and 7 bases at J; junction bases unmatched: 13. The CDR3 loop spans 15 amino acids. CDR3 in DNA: TGTGCCAGCAGCCTCACCGGGACAGGCAATAGTGAAGCTTTCTTT. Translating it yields CASSLTGTGNSEAFF.

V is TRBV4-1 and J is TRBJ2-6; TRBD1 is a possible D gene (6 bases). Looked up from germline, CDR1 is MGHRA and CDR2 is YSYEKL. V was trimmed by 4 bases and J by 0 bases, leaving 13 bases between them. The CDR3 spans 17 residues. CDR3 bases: TGCGCCAGCAGCCCCGGGACATTTGACTCTGGGGCCAACGTCCTGACTTTC. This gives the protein CASSPGTFDSGANVLTF.

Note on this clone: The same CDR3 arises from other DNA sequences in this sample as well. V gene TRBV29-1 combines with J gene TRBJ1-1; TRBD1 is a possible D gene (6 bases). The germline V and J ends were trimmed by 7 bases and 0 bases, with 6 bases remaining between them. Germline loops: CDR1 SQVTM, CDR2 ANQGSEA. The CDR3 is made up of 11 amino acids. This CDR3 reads CSAGVNTEAFF. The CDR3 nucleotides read TGCAGCGCAGGGGTGAACACTGAAGCTTTCTTT.

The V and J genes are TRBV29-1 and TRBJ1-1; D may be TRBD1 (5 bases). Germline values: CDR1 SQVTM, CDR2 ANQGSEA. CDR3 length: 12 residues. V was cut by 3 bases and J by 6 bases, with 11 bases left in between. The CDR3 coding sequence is TGCAGCGTTGAGGAGGGGCGGGCTGAAGCTTTCTTT. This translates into CSVEEGRAEAFF.

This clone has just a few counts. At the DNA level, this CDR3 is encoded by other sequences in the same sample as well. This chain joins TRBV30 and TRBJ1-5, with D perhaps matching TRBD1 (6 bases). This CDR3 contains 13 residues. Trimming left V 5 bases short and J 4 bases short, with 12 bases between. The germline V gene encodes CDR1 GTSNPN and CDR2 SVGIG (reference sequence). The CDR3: CAWSPGTNQPQHF. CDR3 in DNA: TGTGCCTGGTCCCCAGGGACAAATCAGCCCCAGCATTTT. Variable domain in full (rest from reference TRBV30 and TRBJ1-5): SQTIHQWPATLVQPVGSPLSLECTVEGTSNPNLYWYRQAAGRGLQLLFYSVGIGQISSEVPQNLSASRPQDRQFILSSKKLLLSDSGFYLCAWSPGTNQPQHFGDGTRLSIL.

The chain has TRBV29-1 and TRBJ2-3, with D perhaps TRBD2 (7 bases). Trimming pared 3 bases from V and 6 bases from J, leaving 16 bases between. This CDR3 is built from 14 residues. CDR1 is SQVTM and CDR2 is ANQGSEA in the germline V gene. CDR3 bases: TGCAGCGTTGACCGCGGGGGCGGGTTGGATACGCAGTATTTT. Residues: CSVDRGGGLDTQYF.

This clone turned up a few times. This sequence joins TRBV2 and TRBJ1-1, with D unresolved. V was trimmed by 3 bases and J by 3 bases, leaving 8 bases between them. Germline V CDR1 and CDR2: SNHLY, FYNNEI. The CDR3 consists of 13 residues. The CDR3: CASSDSTYTEAFF. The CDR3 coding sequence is TGTGCCAGCAGTGACTCCACGTACACTGAAGCTTTCTTT.

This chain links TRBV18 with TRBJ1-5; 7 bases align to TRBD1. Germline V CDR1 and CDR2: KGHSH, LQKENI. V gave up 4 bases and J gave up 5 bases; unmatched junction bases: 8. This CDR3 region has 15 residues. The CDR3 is CASSLQGQAHQPQHF. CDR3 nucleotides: TGTGCCAGCTCACTCCAAGGACAGGCGCATCAGCCCCAGCATTTT.

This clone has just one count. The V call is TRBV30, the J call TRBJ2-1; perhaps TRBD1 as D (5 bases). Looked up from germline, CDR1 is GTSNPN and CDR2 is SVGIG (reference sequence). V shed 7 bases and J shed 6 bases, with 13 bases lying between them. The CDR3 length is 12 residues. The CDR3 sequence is CASRTGSNEQFF. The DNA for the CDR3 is TGTGCCTCAAGAACAGGATCCAATGAGCAGTTCTTC.

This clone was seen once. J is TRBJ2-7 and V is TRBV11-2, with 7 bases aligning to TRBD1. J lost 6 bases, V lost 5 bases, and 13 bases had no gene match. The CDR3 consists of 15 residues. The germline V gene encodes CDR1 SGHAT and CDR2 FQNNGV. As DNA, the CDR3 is TGTGCCAGCAGCACTTACAGGGGAATAAGCGTCGAGCAGTACTTC. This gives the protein CASSTYRGISVEQYF.

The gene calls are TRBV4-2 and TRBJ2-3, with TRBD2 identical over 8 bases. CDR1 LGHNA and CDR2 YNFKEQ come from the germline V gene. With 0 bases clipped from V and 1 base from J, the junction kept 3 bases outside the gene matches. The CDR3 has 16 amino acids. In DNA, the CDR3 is TGTGCCAGCAGCCAAGATTGGCGGGAGGGCACAGATACGCAGTATTTT. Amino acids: CASSQDWREGTDTQYF.

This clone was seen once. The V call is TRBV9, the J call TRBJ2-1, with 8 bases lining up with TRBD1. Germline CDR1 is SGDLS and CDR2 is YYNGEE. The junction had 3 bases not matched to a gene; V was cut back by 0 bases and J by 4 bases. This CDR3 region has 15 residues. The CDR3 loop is CASSVVGTGYNEQFF. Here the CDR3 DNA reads TGTGCCAGCAGCGTAGTAGGGACAGGTTACAATGAGCAGTTCTTC.

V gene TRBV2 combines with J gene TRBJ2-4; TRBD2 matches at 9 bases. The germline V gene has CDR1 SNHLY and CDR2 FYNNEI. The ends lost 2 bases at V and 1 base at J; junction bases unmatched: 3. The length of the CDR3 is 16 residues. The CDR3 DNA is TGTGCCAGCAGTGAACGTAGCGGGAGTGCCAAAAACATTCAGTACTTC. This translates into CASSERSGSAKNIQYF. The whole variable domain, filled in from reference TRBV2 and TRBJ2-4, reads EPEVTQTPSHQVTQMGQEVILRCVPISNHLYFYWYRQILGQKVEFLVSFYNNEISEKSEIFDDQFSVERPDGSNFTLKIRSTKLEDSAMYFCASSERSGSAKNIQYFGAGTRLSVL.

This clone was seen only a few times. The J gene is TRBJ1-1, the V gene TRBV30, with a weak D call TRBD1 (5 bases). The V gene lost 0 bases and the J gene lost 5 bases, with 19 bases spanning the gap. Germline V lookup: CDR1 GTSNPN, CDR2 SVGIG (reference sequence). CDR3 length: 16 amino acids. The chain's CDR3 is CAWSVGEPEGQTEAFF. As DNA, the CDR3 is TGTGCCTGGAGTGTAGGGGAACCGGAGGGTCAGACTGAAGCTTTCTTT.

This chain's CDR3 is CATSSRQGRTEAFF. In nucleotides, the CDR3 is TGTGCCACCAGCAGCCGGCAGGGACGAACTGAAGCTTTCTTT. The chain couples TRBV15 to TRBJ1-1, with TRBD1 as a possible D gene (5 bases). The CDR3 spans 14 residues. V gave up 3 bases and J gave up 5 bases, with 13 bases separating them. Germline CDR1 is LNHNV and CDR2 is YYDKDF (reference sequence).

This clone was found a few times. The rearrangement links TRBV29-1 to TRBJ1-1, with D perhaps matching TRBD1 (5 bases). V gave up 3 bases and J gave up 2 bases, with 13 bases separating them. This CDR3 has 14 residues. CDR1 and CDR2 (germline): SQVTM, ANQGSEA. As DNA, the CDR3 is TGCAGCGTTGAGAATATGGGACTCAACACTGAAGCTTTCTTT. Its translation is CSVENMGLNTEAFF.

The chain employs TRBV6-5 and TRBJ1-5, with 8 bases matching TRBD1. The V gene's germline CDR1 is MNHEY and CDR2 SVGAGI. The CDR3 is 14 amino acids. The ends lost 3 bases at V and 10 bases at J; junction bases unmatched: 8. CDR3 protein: CASSYRQGWGPQHF. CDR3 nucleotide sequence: TGTGCCAGCAGTTATCGACAGGGGTGGGGACCCCAGCATTTT.